This T cell receptor (beta chain) was captured in a study of T cells after yellow fever vaccination. The wider study: SMART-Seq v4 Ultra Low Input served to prepare low-cell-number fractions. General study results and limits: Clones that expanded after primary vaccination mostly reappeared after the booster (roughly 96% CD4, 88% CD8). CD4 and CD8 compartments shared a small share of clonotypes.

This clonotype was seen many times. Its cognate antigen is unknown. It was through 5'RACE template switching that TCR cDNA was made, with a universal primer site and UMIs added. TCRdb passed the 5' RACE reads through MiXCR, listing each CDR3 protein once. The sample holds some 320,000 distinct CDR3 sequences, roughly 9.4% seen once. Germline-derived CDR1 and CDR2 are SGHTA and FQGNSA. The CDR3 totals 14 residues. The V segment lost 3 bases and the J segment 8 bases; nucleotides outside the gene matches: 7. This chain uses TRBV7-2 with TRBJ1-2; 9 bases align to TRBD1. The material sequenced was PBMCs, taken on the day of the first yellow fever vaccination. The sequence was obtained from a young man who received the YFV17D yellow fever vaccine. The CDR3 region has the DNA TGTGCCAGCAGCTTGCTGGACAGGGGAACCGGCTACACCTTC. Its translation: CASSLLDRGTGYTF. Full variable domain (missing parts from reference TRBV7-2 and TRBJ1-2): GAGVSQSPSNKVTEKGKDVELRCDPISGHTALYWYRQSLGQGLEFLIYFQGNSAPDKSGLPSDRFSAERTGGSVSTLTIQRTQQEDSAVYLCASSLLDRGTGYTFGSGTRLTVV.